Ten or more counts support the clone carrying this TCR beta chain. What it binds is unknown. This entry belongs to a study of T cells in Graves' hyperthyroidism and ophthalmopathy. Study-wide findings and caveats: Median prediction lead before ophthalmopathy onset was 5.5 to 7 months with the model.

V lost 6 bases and J lost 2, with 4 bases in between. This CDR3 has 10 amino acids. The germline V gene encodes CDR1 SQVTM and CDR2 ANQGSEA. Patients showing uncontrolled infection, other autoimmune disease, pregnancy or lactation were ineligible. Diagnoses rested on clinical symptoms, serum thyroxine and TRAb, thyroid ultrasound and orbital computed tomography. What was amplified from RNA transcripts were TCR beta CDR3 regions. During a first-round RT-PCR of the TCR CDR3, the HTBI primer set was used. Each CDR3 protein gets one entry after TCRdb re-called the multiplex PCR reads with MiXCR. The sample yields hundreds of thousands of distinct CDR3 sequences, approximately 42% seen once.

The sample comprised peripheral blood or thyroid tissue (not recorded which). The V call is TRBV29-1, the J call TRBJ2-5, with D uncertain. The receptor's source is an adult man with Graves' disease, either hyperthyroidism or ophthalmopathy (not recorded which). The CDR3 loop is CSVGQETQYF. DNA for the CDR3: TGCAGCGTGGGTCAAGAGACCCAGTACTTC.